This TCR beta chain was documented in a study of T cell changes during pregnancy in multiple sclerosis. The length of the CDR3 is 16 residues. Germline lookup yields CDR1 MNHNS and CDR2 SASEGT. J was trimmed by 4 bases and V by 2 bases; bases with no gene match: 8. The method was immunoSEQ multiplex PCR; TCRdb's version includes in-frame clones alone and lacks a portion of them. The sample contains 30,000 to 45,000 clones, 85% to 95% of which appear only once. The receptor's source is a female donor with multiple sclerosis, enrolled in a pregnancy study. This sample comprised peripheral blood, obtained before pregnancy. The chain carries TRBV6-1 and TRBJ2-1; 7 positions agree with TRBD1. The CDR3, as DNA: TGTGCCAGCAGTGAAATGGACAGGCGGATTTACAATGAGCAGTTCTTC. It encodes CASSEMDRRIYNEQFF.